A single sample is the source of the 19 T cell receptor beta chains below, sequenced in a study of cytomegalovirus exposure and HLA in healthy donors. The study ran its PCR with 60 Vbeta and 13 Jbeta primers. The assay was immunoSEQ multiplex PCR, and TCRdb's table has in-frame clones only and misses some. The table shows 95,000 to 150,000 clones, with about 75% occurring only once. Sequencing used PBMCs. These receptors came from a man between 60 and 75 years old in good health and CMV-seropositive.

The chain has TRBV18 and TRBJ1-5; the D gene is possibly TRBD1 (6 bases). V was cut by 5 bases and J by 5 bases, with 10 bases left in between. CDR1 KGHSH and CDR2 LQKENI come from the germline V gene. This CDR3 is built from 13 residues. CDR3 sequence: CASSRTEHQPQHF. Written as DNA, the CDR3 is TGTGCCAGCTCAAGGACAGAACATCAGCCCCAGCATTTT.

With regard to this clone: Germline and junction disagree at one end, which may indicate a read error. The chain carries TRBV4-2 and TRBJ1-2; 10 bases match TRBD1. Germline CDR1 LGHNA, CDR2 YNFKEQ. The CDR3 consists of 16 residues. CDR3 DNA sequence: TGTGCCAGCAGTCAAGATCGGGACAGGGGAAGCCATGGCTACACCTTC. As protein: CASSQDRDRGSHGYTF.

The rearrangement joins TRBV9 to TRBJ1-3; D is possibly TRBD1 (5 bases). V lost 0 bases and J 1 base, leaving 5 bases between the germline ends. The CDR3 sequence is 14 residues long. Germline V gives CDR1 SGDLS, CDR2 YYNGEE. The CDR3 nucleotides read TGTGCCAGCAGCGTAGCAGGGTCTGGAAACACCATATATTTT. This gives the protein CASSVAGSGNTIYF.

The chain couples TRBV6-4 to TRBJ2-2; D is possibly TRBD2 (5 bases). Per germline, CDR1 MRHNA and CDR2 SNTAGT. The CDR3 extends over 14 amino acids. Trimming left V 6 bases short and J 0 bases short, with 8 bases between. CDR3 sequence reads: CASRRESNTGELFF. CDR3 in DNA: TGTGCCAGCAGGAGGGAGTCGAACACCGGGGAGCTGTTTTTT.

The chain carries TRBV5-6 and TRBJ1-2; perhaps TRBD1 as D (6 bases). The CDR3 sequence is 16 residues long. Germline CDR1 SGHDT, CDR2 YYEEEE. V shed 2 bases and J shed 2 bases, with 16 bases lying between them. The CDR3 nucleotides are TGTGCCAGCAGCTTATCACCCCGGGGGGCAAACTATGGCTACACCTTC. Translating it yields CASSLSPRGANYGYTF.

This clone was seen a handful of times. CDR3 sequence: CASSATSGNEKLFF. CDR3 coding DNA: TGTGCCAGCAGCGCCACTTCAGGGAATGAAAAACTGTTTTTT. The J gene is TRBJ1-4, the V gene TRBV9, with a possible D match to TRBD1 (5 bases). V was trimmed by 3 bases and J by 5 bases, leaving 11 bases between them. CDR3 length: 14 residues. From germline, CDR1 is SGDLS and CDR2 YYNGEE.

For the CDR3, the DNA is TGTGCCAGCAGCGCAGTAGCGGGGGGCCCTAGGGGCGAGCAGTACTTC. Translating it yields CASSAVAGGPRGEQYF. J is TRBJ2-7 and V is TRBV11-2; 10 bases align to TRBD2. The CDR3 has 16 residues. Germline CDR1 is SGHAT and CDR2 is FQNNGV. The trim removed 5 bases at V and 6 bases at J, leaving 13 bases unmatched.

This clone has more than one count but fewer than ten. J is TRBJ2-5 and V is TRBV10-3, with a possible D match to TRBD2 (6 bases). Trimming cost V 0 bases and J 4 bases, with 21 bases left between them. The CDR3 has 18 residues. CDR1 is ENHRY, CDR2 SYGVKD, per germline. CDR3 sequence reads: CAISESRGSGYKRETQYF. In nucleotides, the CDR3 is TGTGCCATCAGTGAGTCTCGAGGTAGCGGATATAAAAGAGAGACCCAGTACTTC.

V is TRBV18 and J is TRBJ1-1; D is uncertain. CDR1 and CDR2 from the germline V gene are KGHSH and LQKENI. CDR3 length: 14 residues. The V end lost 5 bases, the J end lost 5 bases, and 15 bases lay between the germline ends. The CDR3 loop reads CASSEFRSGTEAFF. CDR3 bases: TGTGCCAGCTCAGAGTTTCGTTCGGGGACTGAAGCTTTCTTT.

This sequence joins TRBV6-5 and TRBJ1-2; maybe TRBD1 (6 bases). Germline lookup yields CDR1 MNHEY and CDR2 SVGAGI. The germline V and J ends were trimmed by 4 bases and 5 bases, with 11 bases remaining between them. The CDR3 length is 13 residues. CDR3 in DNA: TGTGCCAGCAGTTCCCCAGGGGCTTATGGCTACACCTTC. Amino acid sequence: CASSSPGAYGYTF.

This chain joins TRBV2 and TRBJ1-1; no firm D call. The length of the CDR3 is 15 residues. Germline-derived CDR1 and CDR2 are SNHLY and FYNNEI. The V gene lost 2 bases and the J gene lost 0 bases, with 10 bases spanning the gap. CDR3 sequence: CASSERQAMNTEAFF. CDR3 DNA: TGTGCCAGCAGTGAACGGCAGGCTATGAACACTGAAGCTTTCTTT.

This chain uses TRBV6-1 with TRBJ2-5, with D hard to call. Trimming left V 10 bases short and J 5 bases short, with 20 bases between. Germline V lookup: CDR1 MNHNS, CDR2 SASEGT. CDR3 size: 14 residues. The CDR3 spells CATKEIVARETQYF. CDR3 coding DNA: TGTGCCACAAAGGAGATAGTCGCCCGCGAGACCCAGTACTTC.

This chain connects TRBV6-1 to TRBJ2-2; 9 bases match TRBD2. Trimming at V came to 1 base and at J to 4 bases, leaving 13 bases not matched to a gene. The CDR3 is 19 amino acids. Germline-derived CDR1 and CDR2 are MNHNS and SASEGT. This CDR3 is CASSEGIDPGGRVTGELFF. CDR3 DNA sequence: TGTGCCAGCAGTGAAGGAATAGATCCAGGCGGGAGGGTCACCGGGGAGCTGTTTTTT.

The rearrangement uses TRBV7-9 and TRBJ2-3; 9 positions match TRBD2. J lost 0 bases, V lost 3 bases, and 4 bases had no gene match. The CDR3 consists of 16 residues. The V gene's germline CDR1 is SEHNR and CDR2 FQNEAQ (reference sequence). For the CDR3, the DNA is TGTGCCAGCAGCTTCCTAGCGGGGCTCAGCACAGATACGCAGTATTTT. Protein product: CASSFLAGLSTDTQYF.

A single count supports this clone. The gene calls are TRBV30 and TRBJ2-3, with 8 positions matching TRBD1. V shed 8 bases, J shed 4 bases, and the junction held 5 bases outside the gene matches. The CDR3 totals 12 residues. CDR1 is GTSNPN and CDR2 is SVGIG in the germline V gene (reference sequence). CDR3 nucleotides: TGTGCCGGCAGGGGGCGAGCAGATACGCAGTATTTT. Its translation is CAGRGRADTQYF.

CDR3 loop: CASSLWGRQPQHF. In nucleotides, the CDR3 is TGTGCCAGCAGCTTGTGGGGGAGGCAGCCCCAGCATTTT. The chain couples TRBV5-4 to TRBJ1-5; D perhaps matches TRBD1 (5 bases). Germline V CDR1 and CDR2: SGHNT, YYREEE (reference sequence). Trimming left V 1 base short and J 7 bases short, with 9 bases between. This CDR3 region has 13 residues.

V usage is TRBV11-2 and J usage is TRBJ1-6, with D tentatively TRBD1 (5 bases). The CDR3 runs to 16 residues. Per the germline V gene, CDR1 is SGHAT and CDR2 is FQNNGV. V lost 5 bases, J lost 7 bases, and 18 bases lay in between. The CDR3 nucleotides are TGTGCCAGCAGCCCCTTTGGAGGGGTCGAAAATTCACCCCTCCACTTT. It translates to CASSPFGGVENSPLHF.

The V call is TRBV7-8, the J call TRBJ1-2, with 9 bases that match TRBD1. V lost 2 bases and J lost 8; bases outside the gene matches: 9. In germline, CDR1 is SGHVS, CDR2 FQNEAQ. This CDR3 is built from 15 residues. CDR3 residues: CASSLRMRTGEGYTF. The CDR3 region has the DNA TGTGCCAGCAGCTTAAGGATGCGGACAGGGGAGGGCTACACCTTC.

There are a few counts of this clone. This rearrangement joins TRBV5-4 to TRBJ1-4; 10 positions agree with TRBD1. Trimming cost V 4 bases and J 4 bases; bases outside gene matches: 4. The germline V gene has CDR1 SGHNT and CDR2 YYREEE (reference sequence). The CDR3 is 15 residues long. The CDR3 is CASSLGQGSNEKLFF. The CDR3 DNA is TGTGCCAGCAGCCTGGGACAGGGGAGTAATGAAAAACTGTTTTTT.